The 15 T cell receptor beta chains presented below share a single source sample, sequenced in a study of shared clonotypes between healthy human individuals. TCRdb keeps only in-frame clones here, not all; method: immunoSEQ multiplex PCR. The sample contains some 1.1 million clones, roughly 80% of which appear only once. Sequencing used memory CD4+ T cells from PBMCs. Subset noted: CD45RA-negative fraction. The receptor source for this set is a man aged 18 to 29 in good health. Some clones in this sample may be carry-over from other donors' samples.

The chain couples TRBV27 to TRBJ2-3; D is ambiguous. This CDR3 has 15 residues. The germline V and J ends were trimmed by 7 bases and 1 base, with 15 bases remaining between them. Germline lookup yields CDR1 MNHEY and CDR2 SMNVEV (reference sequence). CDR3 DNA: TGTGCCAGCACCCGGATGGGCGGCCGCACAGATACGCAGTATTTT. Its protein product is CASTRMGGRTDTQYF.

In this sample, this clone turned up a few times. The CDR3 protein is CASSDWLTNTGELFF. CDR3 nucleotide sequence: TGCGCCAGCAGTGACTGGCTAACCAACACCGGGGAGCTGTTTTTT. This chain joins TRBV10-1 and TRBJ2-2; D gene unclear. The CDR3 has 15 residues. V lost 3 bases and J 2 bases, leaving 10 bases between the germline ends. Germline values: CDR1 WNHNN, CDR2 SYGVQD (reference sequence).

J is TRBJ2-7 and V is TRBV6-5; 10 bases fit TRBD2. This CDR3 contains 15 residues. J was trimmed by 2 bases and V by 5 bases; bases with no gene match: 6. Looked up from germline, CDR1 is MNHEY and CDR2 is SVGAGI. CDR3 sequence (DNA): TGTGCCAGCAGTCCGGGACTAGCGCTACCCTACGAGCAGTACTTC. Translation gives CASSPGLALPYEQYF.

This clone was seen repeatedly, ten times or more. This chain's CDR3 is CASSSSRQSSGANVLTF. DNA of the CDR3: TGCGCCAGCAGCTCCTCCCGACAGAGCTCTGGGGCCAACGTCCTGACTTTC. The chain links TRBV5-1 to TRBJ2-6, with a possible D match to TRBD1 (5 bases). The V gene lost 3 bases and the J gene lost 0 bases, with 13 bases spanning the gap. The CDR3 has 17 amino acids. Looked up from germline, CDR1 is SGHRS and CDR2 is YFSETQ.

The CDR3, as DNA: TGTGCCAGCTCACCACCGGGACTAGCGGGAACCCTTCTCGCCGGGGAGCTGTTTTTT. This encodes CASSPPGLAGTLLAGELFF. The J gene is TRBJ2-2, the V gene TRBV18; 13 bases map to TRBD2. V was clipped by 0 bases and J by 6 bases; unmatched bases: 10. There are 19 residues in the CDR3. Germline CDR1 reads KGHSH; CDR2 reads LQKENI.

The chain uses TRBV29-1 and TRBJ2-1; D perhaps matches TRBD2 (6 bases). Germline CDR1 SQVTM, CDR2 ANQGSEA. There are 13 residues in the CDR3. V lost 7 bases and J 2 bases, leaving 12 bases between the germline ends. Written as DNA, the CDR3 is TGCAGCGCCCGACTAGGGGCCTACAATGAGCAGTTCTTC. Translation gives CSARLGAYNEQFF.

This rearrangement joins TRBV19 to TRBJ2-7, with 8 positions matching TRBD1. The V segment lost 8 bases and the J segment 4 bases; nucleotides outside the gene matches: 10. Germline V gene sequence: CDR1 LNHDA, CDR2 SQIVND (reference sequence). The CDR3 spans 14 residues. Here the CDR3 reads CASAHGTGAYEQYF. For the CDR3, the DNA is TGTGCCAGTGCTCATGGGACAGGTGCGTACGAGCAGTACTTC.

The rearrangement uses TRBV11-3 and TRBJ2-5; 7 bases are shared with TRBD1. The V gene's germline CDR1 is SGHNT and CDR2 YENEEA. CDR3 size: 13 residues. V shed 5 bases, J shed 4 bases, and the junction held 4 bases outside the gene matches. CDR3: CASSLNRGETQYF. As DNA, the CDR3 is TGTGCCAGCAGCCTGAACAGGGGAGAGACCCAGTACTTC. Drawing the rest from reference TRBV11-3 and TRBJ2-5, the complete variable domain is EAGVVQSPRYKIIEKKQPVAFWCNPISGHNTLYWYLQNLGQGPELLIRYENEEAVDDSQLPKDRFSAERLKGVDSTLKIQPAELGDSAVYLCASSLNRGETQYFGPGTRLLVL.

Only a few counts were recorded for this clone. The chain couples TRBV18 to TRBJ1-5; 8 nucleotides match TRBD1. Looked up from germline, CDR1 is KGHSH and CDR2 is LQKENI. This CDR3 has 15 residues. The ends lost 2 bases at V and 3 bases at J; junction bases unmatched: 3. DNA of the CDR3: TGTGCCAGCTCACCAGACAGGGGATCCAATCAGCCCCAGCATTTT. Translating gives CASSPDRGSNQPQHF. The full variable domain, with the rest looked up from reference TRBV18 and TRBJ1-5, is NAGVMQNPRHLVRRRGQEARLRCSPMKGHSHVYWYRQLPEEGLKFMVYLQKENIIDESGMPKERFSAEFPKEGPSILRIQQVVRGDSAAYFCASSPDRGSNQPQHFGDGTRLSIL.

This clone was recorded many times. The chain employs TRBV18 and TRBJ2-5; TRBD1 aligns across 9 bases. V was clipped by 2 bases and J by 5 bases; unmatched bases: 6. The length of the CDR3 is 15 residues. Per the germline V gene, CDR1 is KGHSH and CDR2 is LQKENI. The CDR3 region is CASSPSLTGGETQYF. DNA for the CDR3: TGTGCCAGCTCACCATCGCTTACAGGGGGCGAGACCCAGTACTTC.

V is TRBV11-2 and J is TRBJ2-4; D might be TRBD2 (5 bases). CDR1 is SGHAT, CDR2 FQNNGV, per germline. CDR3 size: 13 residues. Trimming left V 2 bases short and J 15 bases short, with 17 bases between. The CDR3: CASSLYSDYPGYF. CDR3 coding DNA: TGTGCCAGCAGCTTATATTCAGACTATCCGGGGTACTTC. The variable domain in full, with the rest retrieved from reference TRBV11-2 and TRBJ2-4, is EAGVAQSPRYKIIEKRQSVAFWCNPISGHATLYWYQQILGQGPKLLIQFQNNGVVDDSQLPKDRFSAERLKGVDSTLKIQPAKLEDSAVYLCASSLYSDYPGYFGAGTRLSVL.

A remark on this clone: The identical CDR3 is also encoded by other nucleotide sequences in the sample. The chain uses TRBV7-2 and TRBJ1-2, with D possibly TRBD1 on 5 matching bases. The CDR3 runs to 12 residues. Germline V gene sequence: CDR1 SGHTA, CDR2 FQGNSA. The ends were cut back, 3 bases at V and 6 bases at J, with 8 bases in the middle. In DNA form, the CDR3 reads TGTGCCAGCAGCTTGACGGGGGATGGCTACACCTTC. The encoded protein is CASSLTGDGYTF.

J is TRBJ2-5 and V is TRBV7-6; 7 bases are a match to TRBD2. V was pared by 5 bases and J by 2 bases, with 5 bases of the junction left unmatched. Germline V lookup: CDR1 SGHVS, CDR2 FNYEAQ. The CDR3 has 14 amino acids. CDR3 nucleotide sequence: TGTGCCAGCAGCGTCCTAGCGGTACAAGAGACCCAGTACTTC. Translation: CASSVLAVQETQYF. Variable domain in full (rest from reference TRBV7-6 and TRBJ2-5): GAGVSQSPRYKVTKRGQDVALRCDPISGHVSLYWYRQALGQGPEFLTYFNYEAQQDKSGLPNDRFSAERPEGSISTLTIQRTEQRDSAMYRCASSVLAVQETQYFGPGTRLLVL.

V and J are TRBV15 and TRBJ2-7; TRBD1 agrees at 10 bases. The CDR3 contains 15 residues. V shed 6 bases and J 2 bases; nucleotides not matched to a gene: 7. Germline values: CDR1 LNHNV, CDR2 YYDKDF (reference sequence). This CDR3 reads CATSPGQGGTYEQYF. DNA of the CDR3: TGTGCCACCAGTCCTGGACAGGGGGGGACCTACGAGCAGTACTTC.

This clone is a singleton in its sample. The chain couples TRBV7-8 to TRBJ2-3, with 12 bases aligning to TRBD2. The CDR3 extends over 15 amino acids. V trimming: 5 bases; J trimming: 5 bases; junction bases outside the gene matches: 5. Germline V gene data show CDR1 as SGHVS and CDR2 as FQNEAQ. CDR3 in amino acids: CASSKRLAGEDTQYF. CDR3 nucleotide sequence: TGTGCCAGCAGCAAGCGACTAGCGGGAGAAGATACGCAGTATTTT.